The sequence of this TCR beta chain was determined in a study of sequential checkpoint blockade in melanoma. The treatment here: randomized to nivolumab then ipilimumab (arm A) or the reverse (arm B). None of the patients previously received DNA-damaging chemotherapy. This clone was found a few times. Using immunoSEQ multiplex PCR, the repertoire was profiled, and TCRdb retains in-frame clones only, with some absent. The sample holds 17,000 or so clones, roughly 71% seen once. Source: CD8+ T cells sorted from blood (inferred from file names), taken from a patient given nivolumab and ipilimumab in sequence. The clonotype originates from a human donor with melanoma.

The CDR3 is CASSPGLPYEQYF. As DNA, the CDR3 is TGTGCCAGCAGCCCCGGACTACCCTACGAGCAGTACTTC. The chain combines TRBV7-9 with TRBJ2-7, with a possible D match to TRBD2 (6 bases). The CDR3 sequence is 13 residues long. CDR1 SEHNR and CDR2 FQNEAQ come from the germline V gene (reference sequence). Deletions cut 5 bases from V and 2 bases from J, with 10 bases between.